One sample yielded the 19 T cell receptor beta chains listed below, sequenced in a study of blood T cell repertoires in COVID-19. Profiled with immunoSEQ multiplex PCR; TCRdb holds only in-frame clones, not every one. The sample lists 40,000 or so clones, roughly 80% seen once, with approximately 9.1% in the top ten. The sequencing sample was made of peripheral blood. The receptors were sampled from a man between 60 and 70 years old in a cohort sampled during active COVID-19.

The rearrangement uses TRBV12-3 or TRBV12-4 and TRBJ2-5, with 7 bases lining up with TRBD1. V was pared by 5 bases and J by 3 bases, with 0 bases of the junction left unmatched. This CDR3 region has 12 residues. The CDR3 loop reads CASSTGEETQYF. For the CDR3, the DNA is TGTGCCAGCAGTACAGGGGAAGAGACCCAGTACTTC.

The CDR3 coding sequence is TGTGCCTGGAGCGACAGGGGACCAAACTATGGCTACACCTTC. Amino acid sequence: CAWSDRGPNYGYTF. The chain has TRBV30 and TRBJ1-2, with 8 bases fitting TRBD1. The CDR3 extends over 14 amino acids. Germline V lookup: CDR1 GTSNPN, CDR2 SVGIG (reference sequence). J gave up 2 bases and V 3 bases, and 5 bases lay outside the gene matches.

This rearrangement joins TRBV4-3 to TRBJ1-1; the match to TRBD1 covers 12 bases. V trimming: 4 bases; J trimming: 1 base; junction bases outside the gene matches: 4. CDR3 size: 16 residues. Germline-derived CDR1 and CDR2 are LGHNA and YSLEER. The chain's CDR3 is CASSPGTGGRNTEAFF. DNA of the CDR3: TGCGCCAGCAGCCCAGGGACAGGGGGCCGGAACACTGAAGCTTTCTTT.

This clone was counted a few times. This sequence joins TRBV7-2 and TRBJ1-3, with 8 bases fitting TRBD1. V dropped 6 bases and J dropped 4; count of bases not matched to a gene: 8. The V gene's germline CDR1 is SGHTA and CDR2 FQGNSA. The CDR3 spans 15 residues. The CDR3 sequence: CASREQGGGGNTIYF. CDR3 DNA sequence: TGTGCCAGCAGGGAACAGGGGGGGGGCGGAAACACCATATATTTT.

The chain is built from TRBV7-7 and TRBJ1-1; 7 bases are a match to TRBD1. CDR3 length: 13 amino acids. Losses at the gene ends were 5 bases for V and 5 bases for J; bases not matched to a gene: 5. Per germline, CDR1 SSHAT and CDR2 FNYEAQ (reference sequence). The CDR3 loop reads CASSLKQGTEAFF. The CDR3 region has the DNA TGTGCCAGCAGCCTCAAACAGGGGACTGAAGCTTTCTTT.

The chain uses TRBV2 and TRBJ2-3; 9 nucleotides agree with TRBD2. CDR3 length equals 15 residues. J lost 4 bases, V lost 8 bases, and 10 bases had no gene match. Germline CDR1 and CDR2: SNHLY and FYNNEI. The DNA for the CDR3 is TGTGCCAGCGTTCGGGGACTAGCCGGTGCAGATACGCAGTATTTT. Protein product: CASVRGLAGADTQYF.

This clone is medium-sized within its sample. CDR3 protein: CASNVQGYNSPLHF. As DNA, the CDR3 is TGTGCCAGCAATGTACAGGGATATAATTCACCCCTCCACTTT. The chain carries TRBV27 and TRBJ1-6; maybe TRBD1 (6 bases). Germline loops: CDR1 MNHEY, CDR2 SMNVEV (reference sequence). The CDR3 is made up of 14 amino acids. Trimming removed 7 bases at V and 4 bases at J, with 11 bases between.

The CDR3 coding sequence is TGTGCCAGCAGCTGGTCGGGGGGGTCTTACGAGCAGTACTTC. This translates into CASSWSGGSYEQYF. V is TRBV5-4 and J is TRBJ2-7, with 8 nucleotides matching TRBD2. The junction had 6 bases not matched to a gene; V was cut back by 3 bases and J by 4 bases. The germline CDR1 and CDR2 sequences are SGHNT and YYREEE (reference sequence). The CDR3 has 14 residues.

This clone was observed a few times. This chain joins TRBV19 and TRBJ1-5, with D tentatively TRBD1 (5 bases). The CDR3 is 16 amino acids. Trimming took off 3 bases at V and 1 base at J, with 13 bases between the two ends. Germline values: CDR1 LNHDA, CDR2 SQIVND (reference sequence). CDR3 nucleotide sequence: TGTGCCAGTAGTATCGGGACGGAGGGAAGCAATCAGCCCCAGCATTTT. This gives the protein CASSIGTEGSNQPQHF.

The CDR3 sequence is CASSLRWAAGTGELFF. CDR3 DNA sequence: TGTGCCAGCAGTTTAAGGTGGGCCGCCGGAACCGGGGAGCTGTTTTTT. V and J are TRBV27 and TRBJ2-2, with D unresolved. The ends were cut back, 2 bases at V and 5 bases at J, with 15 bases in the middle. CDR1 and CDR2 from the germline V gene are MNHEY and SMNVEV (reference sequence). The CDR3 extends over 16 amino acids.

The V and J genes are TRBV12-3 or TRBV12-4 and TRBJ1-2; D uncertain. V gave up 7 bases and J gave up 5 bases, with 14 bases separating them. The CDR3 runs to 13 residues. In DNA, the CDR3 is TGTGCCAGCACTGTCTCAGGCGCTTATGGCTACACCTTC. It is translated as CASTVSGAYGYTF.

The chain is built from TRBV30 and TRBJ1-2; D is possibly TRBD1 (5 bases). Per germline, CDR1 GTSNPN and CDR2 SVGIG (reference sequence). Trimming removed 0 bases from V and 8 bases from J, with 7 bases in between. The CDR3 consists of 11 residues. This CDR3 is CAWSVGGGYTF. In nucleotides, the CDR3 is TGTGCCTGGAGTGTTGGGGGGGGCTACACCTTC.

The J gene is TRBJ1-6, the V gene TRBV4-1; D possibly corresponds to TRBD1 (5 bases). CDR1 is MGHRA and CDR2 is YSYEKL in the germline V gene. The CDR3 runs to 14 residues. Trimming cost V 3 bases and J 7 bases, with 10 bases left between them. DNA of the CDR3: TGCGCCAGCAGCCAGGGACTCCCCAATTCACCCCTCCACTTT. Amino acid sequence: CASSQGLPNSPLHF.

J is TRBJ2-7 and V is TRBV11-2, with no clear D. The CDR3 consists of 13 residues. Germline V gene lookup returns CDR1 SGHAT and CDR2 FQNNGV. V lost 1 base, J lost 4 bases, and 8 bases lay in between. The CDR3 DNA is TGTGCCAGCAGCTTAGGGTCCGGGTACGAGCAGTACTTC. Encoded protein: CASSLGSGYEQYF.

The rearrangement uses TRBV5-4 and TRBJ2-1; 9 bases line up with TRBD1. Germline V gene data show CDR1 as SGHNT and CDR2 as YYREEE (reference sequence). This CDR3 contains 16 residues. V shed 0 bases, J shed 8 bases, and the junction held 9 bases outside the gene matches. The CDR3 DNA sequence: TGTGCCAGCAGCTTGGCCGGGACAGGGTTTGTCCATGAGCAGTTCTTC. It translates to CASSLAGTGFVHEQFF.

This chain uses TRBV27 with TRBJ1-2; D remains unclear. This CDR3 region has 16 residues. The germline CDR1 and CDR2 sequences are MNHEY and SMNVEV (reference sequence). The V and J ends lost 6 bases and 1 base respectively, with 18 bases between them. CDR3 nucleotides: TGTGCCAGCAGCCCTTCGGGAAATAGGTTTAACTATGGCTACACCTTC. The encoded protein is CASSPSGNRFNYGYTF.

J is TRBJ2-7 and V is TRBV5-6; 7 nucleotides align to TRBD2. J lost 3 bases, V lost 0 bases, and 6 bases had no gene match. This CDR3 comprises 15 residues. Germline V gene lookup returns CDR1 SGHDT and CDR2 YYEEEE. CDR3 sequence (DNA): TGTGCCAGCAGCTTGGCGGGGGGAGCCCACTACGAGCAGTACTTC. Its protein product is CASSLAGGAHYEQYF.

The J gene is TRBJ2-7, the V gene TRBV30, with a tentative D call TRBD2 (5 bases). CDR1 and CDR2 from the germline V gene are GTSNPN and SVGIG (reference sequence). Trimming stripped 3 bases from V and 0 bases from J, with 15 bases between. There are 15 residues in the CDR3. The CDR3 nucleotides read TGTGCCTGGAGAAACCCGCGGGTTTACTCCTACGAGCAGTACTTC. This codes for CAWRNPRVYSYEQYF.

The chain employs TRBV5-5 and TRBJ2-1, with D possibly TRBD1 on 6 matching bases. V was clipped by 4 bases and J by 1 base, with 18 bases between them. The germline gives CDR1 SGHKS, CDR2 YYEKEE (reference sequence). The CDR3 is made up of 17 amino acids. The DNA of the CDR3 is TGTGCCAGCAGCCCATCGCCCCAGGGGACGTCCTACAATGAGCAGTTCTTC. Encoded protein: CASSPSPQGTSYNEQFF.